One TCR beta chain is described in this entry. Its antigen is unknown. Other DNA sequences in this sample translate to the same CDR3. This sample stems from a study of shared clonotypes between healthy human individuals. Findings and caveats of the study: Estimated clonotype richness was generally higher in naive than memory subsets. It was the few donors that limited the genetic and exposure-history diversity represented.

The CDR3 loop spans 13 amino acids. V lost 4 bases and J 1 base, leaving 7 bases between the germline ends. Germline CDR1 and CDR2: MNHEY and SVGAGI. The repertoire was sequenced with immunoSEQ multiplex PCR; TCRdb's copy has only in-frame clones and lacks some. This sample has about 660,000 clones, with approximately 74% found just once. Adult donors, all healthy and HIV-negative, had no recent acute infections or vaccinations. This receptor was obtained from a woman between 25 and 40 years old in good health. The chain couples TRBV6-5 to TRBJ1-1; D may be TRBD1 (5 bases). Sequenced material: memory CD4+ T cells sorted from blood. Subset indicated: CD45RA-negative fraction. The CDR3 nucleotides are TGTGCCAGCAGTTCTCAGGGGAACACTGAAGCTTTCTTT. This translates into CASSSQGNTEAFF.